This T cell receptor (beta chain) was sequenced in a study of T cells in women clearing cervical HPV infection. Study-wide context: No precancer developed; the control's incident HPV16 infection cleared within 12 months. Findings of the study overall: CIN3+ cases had significantly higher TCR richness than controls; evenness did not differ.

Note on this clone: Its cognate antigen is unknown. Read sequence stops 3 residues before the CDR3 end, and the germline J gene provides the missing end.

This table comes from immunoSEQ multiplex PCR, and its TCRdb copy is limited to in-frame clones, with some not included. This sample's clone table lists roughly 30,000 clones. Germline CDR1 SNHLY, CDR2 FYNNEI. CDR3 length: 15 amino acids. The V and J ends lost 0 bases and 4 bases respectively, with 12 bases between them. Sequenced sample: blood buffy coat. The sequence was obtained from a woman aged 18-70 years with a cervical HPV16 infection that either progressed to CIN3+ or cleared (not recorded which). The chain recombines TRBV2 with TRBJ1-2; maybe TRBD1 (6 bases). CDR3 DNA (partial): TGTGCCAGCAGTGAAGCAAACAGGGTTGGCTATGGC. Its translation is CASSEANRVGYG. The CDR3, in full, reads CASSEANRVGYGYTF.